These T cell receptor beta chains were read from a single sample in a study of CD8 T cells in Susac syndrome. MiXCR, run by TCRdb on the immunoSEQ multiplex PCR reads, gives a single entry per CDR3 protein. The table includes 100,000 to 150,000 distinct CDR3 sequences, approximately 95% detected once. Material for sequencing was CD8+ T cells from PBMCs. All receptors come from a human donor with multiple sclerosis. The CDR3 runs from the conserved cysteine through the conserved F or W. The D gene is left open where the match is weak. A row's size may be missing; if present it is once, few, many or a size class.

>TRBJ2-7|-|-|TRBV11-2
CASSLTGKEQYF
TGTGCCAGCAGCTTAACAGGGAAAGAGCAGTACTTC
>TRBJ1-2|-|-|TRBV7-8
CASGTLGGYTF
TGTGCCAGCGGGACGCTCGGCGGCTACACCTTC
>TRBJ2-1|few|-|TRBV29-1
CSVLGTALQNEQFF
TGCAGCGTGCTCGGGACGGCCCTACAAAATGAGCAGTTCTTC
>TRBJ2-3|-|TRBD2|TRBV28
CASESGGSSTDTQYF
TGTGCCAGTGAGTCGGGAGGGTCGAGCACAGATACGCAGTATTTT
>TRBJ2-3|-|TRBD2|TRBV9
CASGGTSGSRTDTQYF
TGTGCCAGCGGGGGGACTAGCGGATCCCGGACAGATACGCAGTATTTT
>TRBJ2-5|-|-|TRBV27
CASSFGSSQYF
TGTGCCAGCAGTTTCGGCTCATCCCAGTACTTC
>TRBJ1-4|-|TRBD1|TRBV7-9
CASSPQGSEKLFF
TGTGCCAGCAGCCCACAGGGGAGTGAAAAACTGTTTTTT
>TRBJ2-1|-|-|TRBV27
CASSLSAGSEQFF
TGTGCCAGCAGTTTATCGGCCGGGAGTGAGCAGTTCTTC
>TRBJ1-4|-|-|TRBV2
CASTTSYRKNEKLFF
TGTGCCAGCACGACGTCGTACAGAAAGAATGAAAAACTGTTTTTT
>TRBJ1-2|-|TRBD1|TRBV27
CASGQYMGGYTF
TGTGCTTCGGGACAGTACATGGGGGGCTACACCTTC
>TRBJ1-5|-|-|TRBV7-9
CASSLAENQPQHF
TGTGCCAGCAGCTTAGCGGAAAACCAGCCCCAGCATTTT
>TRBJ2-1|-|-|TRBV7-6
CASSLKGSYNEQFF
TGTGCCAGCAGCTTAAAGGGCTCCTACAATGAGCAGTTCTTC
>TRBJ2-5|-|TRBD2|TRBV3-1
CASSQGRSGGAEETQYF
TGTGCCAGCAGCCAAGGCCGCAGCGGGGGGGCCGAAGAGACCCAGTACTTC
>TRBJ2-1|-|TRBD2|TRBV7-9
CASSGPGTSGSNEQFF
TGTGCCAGCAGCGGCCCCGGGACTAGCGGCTCCAATGAGCAGTTCTTC
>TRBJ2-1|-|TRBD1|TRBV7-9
CASTKDRGSYNEQFF
TGTGCCAGCACCAAAGACAGGGGTAGCTACAATGAGCAGTTCTTC
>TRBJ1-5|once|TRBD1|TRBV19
CASNQGGSQPQHF
TGTGCCAGTAACCAGGGGGGGAGTCAGCCCCAGCATTTT
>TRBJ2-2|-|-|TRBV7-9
CASVGGELFF
TGTGCCAGCGTCGGCGGGGAGCTGTTTTTT
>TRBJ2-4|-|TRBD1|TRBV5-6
CASNLGQGSIQYF
TGTGCCAGCAACTTGGGACAGGGTAGCATTCAGTACTTC
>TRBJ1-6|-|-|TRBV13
CASSPRTVSPLHF
TGTGCCAGCAGCCCCCGGACAGTTTCACCCCTCCACTTT
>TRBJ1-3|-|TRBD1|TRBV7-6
CASSTRQGTGNTIYF
TGTGCCAGCAGCACCCGACAGGGGACTGGAAACACCATATATTTT
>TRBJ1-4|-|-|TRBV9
CASSLGASNEKLFF
TGTGCCAGCAGCCTGGGCGCTTCGAATGAAAAACTGTTTTTT
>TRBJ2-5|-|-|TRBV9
CASSVDTEQETQYF
TGTGCCAGCAGCGTAGATACAGAGCAAGAGACCCAGTACTTC
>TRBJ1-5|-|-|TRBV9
CASSVASNQPQHF
TGTGCCAGCAGCGTAGCGTCCAATCAGCCCCAGCATTTT
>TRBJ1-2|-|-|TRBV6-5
CASSYGNLYGYTF
TGTGCCAGCAGTTACGGCAACCTCTATGGCTACACCTTC
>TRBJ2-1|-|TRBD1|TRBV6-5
CASSYRQGEKQFF
TGTGCCAGCAGTTACCGACAGGGGGAAAAGCAGTTCTTC
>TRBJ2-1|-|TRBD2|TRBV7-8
CASSFRGAYNEQFF
TGTGCCAGCAGCTTTCGGGGGGCCTACAATGAGCAGTTCTTC